The 20 T cell receptor beta chains below were found in one sample sequenced in a study of CD8+ T cells in alopecia areata. Once RNA had been extracted, it was reverse transcribed into cDNA to act as the sequencing template. Generated by immunoSEQ multiplex PCR, the TCRdb table keeps only in-frame clones and is missing some. The sample shows 200,000 to 250,000 clones, more than 45% of them seen only once. This sample's treatment: oral pan-JAK inhibitor, 5-10 mg twice daily. The sample in question was CD4+ T cells sorted from blood, obtained at week 4, from a patient treated with tofacitinib. The receptor set was obtained from a human donor with alopecia areata.

The sample holds a few counts of this clone. The rearrangement links TRBV29-1 to TRBJ2-1; D uncertain. The length of the CDR3 is 12 residues. With 4 bases removed from V and 7 bases from J, the gap between germline ends came to 11 bases. CDR1 is SQVTM and CDR2 is ANQGSEA in the germline V gene. CDR3 sequence reads: CSVAENSNEQFF. The DNA for the CDR3 is TGCAGCGTTGCCGAGAATTCTAATGAGCAGTTCTTC.

The chain uses TRBV29-1 and TRBJ2-7, with 7 bases fitting TRBD1. This CDR3 region has 13 residues. Losses at the gene ends were 6 bases for V and 2 bases for J; bases not matched to a gene: 7. The germline V gene encodes CDR1 SQVTM and CDR2 ANQGSEA. The CDR3 here is CSVGTVLTYEQYF. CDR3 nucleotides: TGCAGCGTCGGGACAGTCCTTACCTACGAGCAGTACTTC.

This rearrangement joins TRBV7-9 to TRBJ1-5; maybe TRBD1 (5 bases). From germline, CDR1 is SEHNR and CDR2 FQNEAQ (reference sequence). This CDR3 contains 13 residues. V lost 4 bases and J lost 3, with 7 bases in between. The CDR3 region is CASSSGLNQPQHF. For the CDR3, the DNA is TGTGCCAGCAGCTCGGGACTCAATCAGCCCCAGCATTTT.

This chain uses TRBV30 with TRBJ1-2; D is undetermined. V lost 1 base and J lost 8, with 17 bases in between. The germline V gene encodes CDR1 GTSNPN and CDR2 SVGIG (reference sequence). The CDR3 is 14 residues long. The CDR3 protein is CAWSDGRSARGYTF. CDR3 DNA sequence: TGTGCCTGGAGTGATGGGCGTTCCGCCCGGGGCTACACCTTC.

This clone was recorded at least ten times. The chain recombines TRBV28 with TRBJ2-1, with D perhaps TRBD1 (6 bases). Germline values: CDR1 MDHEN, CDR2 SYDVKM. The V end lost 8 bases, the J end lost 4 bases, and 18 bases lay between the germline ends. The CDR3 runs 15 residues. CDR3 DNA: TGTGCCAGCCAGGACATTTTGGGGGCTTACAATGAGCAGTTCTTC. The encoded protein is CASQDILGAYNEQFF.

J is TRBJ2-5 and V is TRBV27; 9 nucleotides line up with TRBD2. V gave up 6 bases and J gave up 1 base; unmatched junction bases: 9. Germline V gene lookup returns CDR1 MNHEY and CDR2 SMNVEV (reference sequence). The CDR3 runs 16 residues. In DNA form, the CDR3 reads TGTGCCAGCAGGGGATATAGCGGGGGCATCCAAGAGACCCAGTACTTC. This encodes CASRGYSGGIQETQYF.

This clone was seen a handful of times. The chain joins TRBV9 to TRBJ2-5; 8 nucleotides match TRBD2. Germline loops: CDR1 SGDLS, CDR2 YYNGEE. V shed 5 bases and J 4 bases; nucleotides not matched to a gene: 10. The CDR3 has 15 amino acids. The CDR3 protein is CASSPGLVLGETQYF. CDR3 nucleotide sequence: TGTGCCAGCAGTCCGGGACTAGTACTTGGAGAGACCCAGTACTTC.

The chain has TRBV11-2 and TRBJ2-1; 10 bases align to TRBD2. The junction had 6 bases not matched to a gene; V was cut back by 5 bases and J by 5 bases. The CDR3 sequence is 15 residues long. In germline, CDR1 is SGHAT, CDR2 FQNNGV. CDR3 region: CASSRLAGTNNEQFF. CDR3 nucleotides: TGTGCCAGCAGCCGACTAGCGGGCACCAACAATGAGCAGTTCTTC.

The chain recombines TRBV7-9 with TRBJ1-2, with a weak D call TRBD1 (5 bases). V was trimmed by 5 bases and J by 4 bases, leaving 20 bases between them. The CDR3 contains 16 residues. Germline V CDR1 and CDR2: SEHNR, FQNEAQ (reference sequence). The CDR3 spells CASSPIGDPRAYGYTF. In nucleotides, the CDR3 is TGTGCCAGCAGCCCTATAGGGGATCCCAGAGCCTATGGCTACACCTTC.

This clone was counted at least ten times. The V gene is TRBV6-5, the J gene TRBJ2-5; 13 nucleotides agree with TRBD2. Germline V CDR1 and CDR2: MNHEY, SVGAGI. The CDR3 loop spans 14 amino acids. V gave up 6 bases and J gave up 6 bases; unmatched junction bases: 4. Here the CDR3 DNA reads TGTGCCAGCAGCCCCGGGACTAGCGGGAAGACCCAGTACTTC. Its translation: CASSPGTSGKTQYF.

This clone has a handful of counts. The V gene is TRBV7-9, the J gene TRBJ2-1, with D perhaps matching TRBD2 (6 bases). V was trimmed by 1 base and J by 4 bases, leaving 14 bases between them. CDR1 SEHNR and CDR2 FQNEAQ come from the germline V gene (reference sequence). This CDR3 spans 16 amino acids. The CDR3 DNA reads TGTGCCAGCAGCTTAGGGGGACTCCCTCCGTACAATGAGCAGTTCTTC. The encoded protein is CASSLGGLPPYNEQFF.

This clone appeared a few times. The J gene is TRBJ2-2, the V gene TRBV18; maybe TRBD1 (6 bases). Germline-derived CDR1 and CDR2 are KGHSH and LQKENI. V was pared by 4 bases and J by 6 bases, with 12 bases between. This CDR3 has 14 residues. CDR3 DNA: TGTGCCAGCTCACAGCAGGGGAGCCCCGGGGAGCTGTTTTTT. Protein sequence: CASSQQGSPGELFF.

J is TRBJ1-1 and V is TRBV6-1; a weak D match, TRBD1 (5 bases). The CDR3 is 14 amino acids. Looked up from germline, CDR1 is MNHNS and CDR2 is SASEGT. The germline V and J ends were trimmed by 6 bases and 2 bases, with 13 bases remaining between them. For the CDR3, the DNA is TGTGCCAGCAGGGCAGGGTCGGGAAACACTGAAGCTTTCTTT. Encoded protein: CASRAGSGNTEAFF.

The chain carries TRBV29-1 and TRBJ1-1; D is undetermined. Germline V gene lookup returns CDR1 SQVTM and CDR2 ANQGSEA. Trimming pared 4 bases from V and 0 bases from J, leaving 15 bases between. The CDR3 consists of 15 residues. CDR3: CSVGHTGYMNTEAFF. The CDR3 nucleotides are TGCAGCGTTGGCCATACGGGATACATGAACACTGAAGCTTTCTTT.

J is TRBJ1-6 and V is TRBV5-4; a weak D match, TRBD1 (5 bases). From germline, CDR1 is SGHNT and CDR2 YYREEE (reference sequence). Trimming removed 3 bases at V and 6 bases at J, with 13 bases between. The CDR3 totals 15 residues. The CDR3 bases are TGTGCCAGCAGCTCCGATCAGGGTCTTAATTCACCCCTCCACTTT. Amino acids: CASSSDQGLNSPLHF. Combining the CDR3 with reference TRBV5-4 and TRBJ1-6 gives the whole variable domain ETGVTQSPTHLIKTRGQQVTLRCSSQSGHNTVSWYQQALGQGPQFIFQYYREEENGRGNFPPRFSGLQFPNYSSELNVNALELDDSALYLCASSSDQGLNSPLHFGNGTRLTVT.

In its sample, this clone was seen a few times. This chain connects TRBV30 to TRBJ2-7; TRBD1 agrees at 7 bases. The V segment lost 2 bases and the J segment 2 bases; nucleotides outside the gene matches: 6. The CDR3 runs 14 residues. Per the germline V gene, CDR1 is GTSNPN and CDR2 is SVGIG (reference sequence). The DNA for the CDR3 is TGTGCCTGGAGTCGACGACAGGGCACCTACGAGCAGTACTTC. It yields the protein CAWSRRQGTYEQYF.

The chain has TRBV14 and TRBJ2-5; D unresolved. The CDR3 runs 12 residues. Germline CDR1 reads SGHDN; CDR2 reads FVKESK. The V gene lost 1 base and the J gene lost 7 bases, with 7 bases spanning the gap. The CDR3 sequence is CASSQVSGTQYF. The CDR3 nucleotides read TGTGCCAGCAGCCAAGTTAGTGGGACCCAGTACTTC.

The V gene is TRBV27, the J gene TRBJ2-7; D not resolved. Germline loops: CDR1 MNHEY, CDR2 SMNVEV (reference sequence). The V end lost 0 bases, the J end lost 3 bases, and 9 bases lay between the germline ends. The CDR3 extends over 14 amino acids. CDR3 loop: CASSLSHTFYEQYF. CDR3 bases: TGTGCCAGCAGTTTATCCCATACGTTCTACGAGCAGTACTTC.

This chain links TRBV6-1 with TRBJ1-5, with 7 nucleotides matching TRBD1. The CDR3 has 15 residues. The germline CDR1 and CDR2 sequences are MNHNS and SASEGT. V lost 6 bases to trimming and J lost 2 bases; unmatched junction nucleotides: 7. The CDR3 reads CASRAHDRGNQPQHF. The CDR3 DNA reads as TGTGCCAGCAGGGCCCACGACAGGGGCAATCAGCCCCAGCATTTT.

The CDR3 here is CASSPSIGQPNNEQFF. The CDR3 nucleotides are TGTGCCAGCAGCCCGTCTATTGGACAACCTAACAATGAGCAGTTCTTC. The V and J genes are TRBV9 and TRBJ2-1; D perhaps matches TRBD1 (5 bases). With 4 bases removed from V and 5 bases from J, the gap between germline ends came to 19 bases. The CDR3 runs to 16 residues. Germline loops: CDR1 SGDLS, CDR2 YYNGEE.